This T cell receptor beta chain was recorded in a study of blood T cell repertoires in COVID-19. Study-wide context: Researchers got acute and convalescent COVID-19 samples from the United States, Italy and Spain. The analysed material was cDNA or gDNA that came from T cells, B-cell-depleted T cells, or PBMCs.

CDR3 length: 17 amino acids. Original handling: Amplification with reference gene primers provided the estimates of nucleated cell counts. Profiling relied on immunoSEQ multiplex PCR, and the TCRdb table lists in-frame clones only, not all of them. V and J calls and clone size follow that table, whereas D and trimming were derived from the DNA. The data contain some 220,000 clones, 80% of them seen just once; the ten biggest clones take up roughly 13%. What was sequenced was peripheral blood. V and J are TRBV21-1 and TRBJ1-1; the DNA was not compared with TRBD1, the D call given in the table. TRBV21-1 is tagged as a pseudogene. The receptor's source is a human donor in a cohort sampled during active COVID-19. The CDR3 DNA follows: TGTGCCAGCAGCGCCGGGGAGCAGGGACACATGAACACTGAAGCTTTCTTT. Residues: CASSAGEQGHMNTEAFF.